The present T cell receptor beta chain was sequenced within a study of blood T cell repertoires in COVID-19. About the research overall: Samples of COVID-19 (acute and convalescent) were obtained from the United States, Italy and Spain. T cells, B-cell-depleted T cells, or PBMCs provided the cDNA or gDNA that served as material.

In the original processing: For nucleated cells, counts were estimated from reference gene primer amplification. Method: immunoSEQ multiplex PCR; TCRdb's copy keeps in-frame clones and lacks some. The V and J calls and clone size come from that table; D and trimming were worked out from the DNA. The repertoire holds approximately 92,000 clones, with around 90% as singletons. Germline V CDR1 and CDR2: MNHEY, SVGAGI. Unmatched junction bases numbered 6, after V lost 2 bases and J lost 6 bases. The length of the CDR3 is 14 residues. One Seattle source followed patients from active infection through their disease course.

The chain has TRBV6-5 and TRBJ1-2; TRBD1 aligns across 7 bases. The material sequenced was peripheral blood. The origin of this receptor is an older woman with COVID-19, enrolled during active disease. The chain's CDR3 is CASSYQQGPDGYTF. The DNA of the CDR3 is TGTGCCAGCAGTTACCAACAGGGGCCAGATGGCTACACCTTC.